These 14 T cell receptor beta chains were sequenced from one sample in a study of blood T cell repertoires in COVID-19. Assay used: immunoSEQ multiplex PCR; TCRdb lists only in-frame clones, some missing. The data hold about 99,000 clones, with 65% to 85% observed a single time. Input material: peripheral blood. The receptors originated from a man in his 70s with active or convalescent COVID-19.

The sample holds one count of this clone. The chain carries TRBV4-1 and TRBJ2-2, with 8 bases fitting TRBD1. The length of the CDR3 is 16 residues. Per the germline V gene, CDR1 is MGHRA and CDR2 is YSYEKL. Losses at the gene ends were 5 bases for V and 4 bases for J; bases not matched to a gene: 9. The CDR3 nucleotides are TGCGCCAGCAGCAGCCCCGGGACAGGTCCCACCGGGGAGCTGTTTTTT. Translating it yields CASSSPGTGPTGELFF.

V gene TRBV2 combines with J gene TRBJ1-5, with 8 bases fitting TRBD1. V lost 5 bases and J lost 4; bases outside the gene matches: 4. This CDR3 has 14 amino acids. Germline CDR1 SNHLY, CDR2 FYNNEI. The CDR3 sequence is CASSQYRGNQPQHF. The CDR3 region has the DNA TGTGCCAGCAGTCAATACAGGGGGAATCAGCCCCAGCATTTT.

V gene TRBV5-4 combines with J gene TRBJ2-7, with TRBD1 matching 7 bases. The J segment lost 3 bases and the V segment lost 4 bases, leaving 13 bases of the junction unmatched. The CDR3 length is 16 residues. Germline assignment: CDR1 SGHNT and CDR2 YYREEE (reference sequence). The CDR3 DNA sequence: TGTGCCAGCAGCCCATACCTCACAGGGGCTATCTACGAGCAGTACTTC. Translated: CASSPYLTGAIYEQYF.

The chain couples TRBV2 to TRBJ1-5; TRBD1 agrees at 7 bases. Germline V gives CDR1 SNHLY, CDR2 FYNNEI. The CDR3 extends over 15 amino acids. With V trimmed by 5 bases and J by 2 bases, 6 bases remained unmatched. As DNA, the CDR3 is TGTGCCAGCAGTTTGTCTACAGGGGGCAATCAGCCCCAGCATTTT. Translation gives CASSLSTGGNQPQHF.

This clone was picked up one time. The V and J genes are TRBV3-1 (or the pseudogene TRBV3-2) and TRBJ1-2; TRBD1 matches at 11 bases. From germline, CDR1 is LGHDT and CDR2 YNNKEL (reference sequence). The CDR3 is made up of 19 amino acids. V dropped 3 bases and J dropped 1; count of bases not matched to a gene: 13. The CDR3 loop is CASSHLGTGGVMVNYGYTF. For the CDR3, the DNA is TGTGCCAGCAGCCACCTCGGGACAGGGGGAGTAATGGTTAACTATGGCTACACCTTC.

This rearrangement joins TRBV6-2 or TRBV6-3 to TRBJ2-3; D remains ambiguous. Germline V CDR1 and CDR2: MNHEY, SVGEGT. The CDR3 totals 12 residues. The V end was cut by 5 bases, the J end by 1 base, with 4 bases between. CDR3 region: CASSPGTDTQYF. CDR3 sequence (DNA): TGTGCCAGCAGTCCCGGCACAGATACGCAGTATTTT.

The genes are TRBV20-1 and TRBJ2-2; 9 bases map to TRBD1. V was pared by 3 bases and J by 4 bases, with 9 bases of the junction left unmatched. The CDR3 sequence is 16 residues long. Germline V lookup: CDR1 DFQATT, CDR2 SNEGSKA (reference sequence). CDR3 sequence reads: CSASSLGQGITGELFF. CDR3 DNA sequence: TGCAGTGCTAGTTCGTTGGGACAGGGAATCACCGGGGAGCTGTTTTTT.

This clone occurred once. The chain employs TRBV6-2 or TRBV6-3 and TRBJ1-6; 8 bases align to TRBD1. In germline, CDR1 is MNHEY, CDR2 SVGEGT. The CDR3 totals 17 residues. V lost 2 bases, J lost 7 bases, and 10 bases stayed unmatched. CDR3: CASSYRPRTGTNSPLHF. DNA of the CDR3: TGTGCCAGCAGTTACCGACCCAGGACAGGGACAAATTCACCCCTCCACTTT.

The rearrangement joins TRBV18 to TRBJ2-1; D uncertain. Trimming took off 2 bases at V and 7 bases at J, with 18 bases between the two ends. The CDR3 has 16 amino acids. In germline, CDR1 is KGHSH, CDR2 LQKENI. CDR3 residues: CASSPGQFIAFNEQFF. The CDR3 DNA reads TGTGCCAGCTCACCAGGGCAGTTCATCGCATTTAATGAGCAGTTCTTC.

This chain connects TRBV28 to TRBJ1-6; D is unresolved. The germline CDR1 and CDR2 sequences are MDHEN and SYDVKM. Trimming cost V 6 bases and J 10 bases, with 16 bases left between them. There are 14 residues in the CDR3. Here the CDR3 reads CASRNYIGESPLHF. The DNA for the CDR3 is TGTGCCAGCAGGAACTACATCGGGGAATCACCCCTCCACTTT. The full variable domain, completed using reference TRBV28 and TRBJ1-6, is DVKVTQSSRYLVKRTGEKVFLECVQDMDHENMFWYRQDPGLGLRLIYFSYDVKMKEKGDIPEGYSVSREKKERFSLILESASTNQTSMYLCASRNYIGESPLHFGNGTRLTVT.

This chain connects TRBV18 to TRBJ1-2, with D perhaps matching TRBD1 (6 bases). CDR1 and CDR2 (germline): KGHSH, LQKENI. The CDR3 has 13 amino acids. The V end was cut by 2 bases, the J end by 8 bases, with 12 bases between. The CDR3 protein is CASSPENRAGYTF. CDR3 nucleotide sequence: TGTGCCAGCTCACCAGAGAACAGGGCGGGCTACACCTTC.

This chain uses TRBV18 with TRBJ2-2, with 9 bases fitting TRBD1. CDR1 is KGHSH and CDR2 is LQKENI in the germline V gene. Trimming removed 11 bases from V and 4 bases from J; junction bases left unmatched: 14. The CDR3 runs 16 residues. CDR3 amino acids: CAATPQGALSTGELFF. The CDR3 coding sequence is TGTGCCGCAACCCCACAGGGGGCGCTTAGCACCGGGGAGCTGTTTTTT.

The chain recombines TRBV6-5 with TRBJ2-7; 7 bases are a match to TRBD1. Germline CDR1 and CDR2: MNHEY and SVGAGI. The CDR3 has 15 residues. V trimming: 4 bases; J trimming: 7 bases; junction bases outside the gene matches: 13. CDR3 sequence (DNA): TGTGCCAGCAGTTCCCGGGACAGTCTCTCAGGGGAGCAGTACTTC. Its translation: CASSSRDSLSGEQYF.

V and J are TRBV4-1 and TRBJ1-1, with D possibly TRBD1 on 6 matching bases. Deletions cut 1 base from V and 4 bases from J, with 25 bases between. CDR3 length: 19 residues. Germline values: CDR1 MGHRA, CDR2 YSYEKL. The CDR3 spells CASSQGGAGGEGRGTEAFF. DNA of the CDR3: TGCGCCAGCAGCCAAGGTGGAGCAGGTGGCGAGGGCAGGGGCACTGAAGCTTTCTTT.